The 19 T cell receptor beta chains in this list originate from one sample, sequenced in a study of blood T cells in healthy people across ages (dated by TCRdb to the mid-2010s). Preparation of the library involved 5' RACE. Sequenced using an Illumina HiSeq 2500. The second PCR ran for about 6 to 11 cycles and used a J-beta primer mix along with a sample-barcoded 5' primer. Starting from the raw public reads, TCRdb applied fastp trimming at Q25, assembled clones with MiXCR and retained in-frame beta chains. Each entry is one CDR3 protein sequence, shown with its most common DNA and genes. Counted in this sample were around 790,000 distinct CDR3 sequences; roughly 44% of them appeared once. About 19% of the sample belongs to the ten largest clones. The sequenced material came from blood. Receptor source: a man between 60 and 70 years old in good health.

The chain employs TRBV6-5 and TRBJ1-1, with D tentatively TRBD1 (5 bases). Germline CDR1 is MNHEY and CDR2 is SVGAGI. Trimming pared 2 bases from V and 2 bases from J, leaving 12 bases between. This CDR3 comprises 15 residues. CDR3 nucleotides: TGTGCCAGCAGTTACCCGGGACGGAGCAACACTGAAGCTTTCTTT. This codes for CASSYPGRSNTEAFF.

The CDR3 loop is CASSQDRGFWETQYF. In DNA form, the CDR3 reads TGCGCCAGCAGCCAAGACCGGGGATTCTGGGAGACCCAGTACTTC. The chain combines TRBV4-3 with TRBJ2-5, with a possible D match to TRBD2 (5 bases). Between the trimmed V and J ends, which lost 0 bases and 5 bases, there was a span of 13 bases. The CDR3 totals 15 residues. Germline V gene sequence: CDR1 LGHNA, CDR2 YSLEER.

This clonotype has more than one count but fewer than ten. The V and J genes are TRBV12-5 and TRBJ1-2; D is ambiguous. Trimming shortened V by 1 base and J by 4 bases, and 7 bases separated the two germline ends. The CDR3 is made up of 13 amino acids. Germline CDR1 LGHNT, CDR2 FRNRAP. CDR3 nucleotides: TGTGCTAGTGGTTTGGACATCCCCTATGGCTACACCTTC. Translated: CASGLDIPYGYTF.

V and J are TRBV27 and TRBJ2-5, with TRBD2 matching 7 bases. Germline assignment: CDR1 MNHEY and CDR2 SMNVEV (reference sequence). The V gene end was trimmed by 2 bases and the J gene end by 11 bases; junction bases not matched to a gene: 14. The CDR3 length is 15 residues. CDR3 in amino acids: CASSLTNGGENEQYF. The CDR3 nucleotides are TGTGCCAGCAGTTTAACCAATGGGGGGGAAAATGAGCAGTACTTC.

The CDR3 coding sequence is TGTGCCAGCAGCGTAACAGGGGGAACGAACACTGAAGCTTTCTTT. As protein: CASSVTGGTNTEAFF. The chain combines TRBV9 with TRBJ1-1; the match to TRBD1 covers 8 bases. Germline V CDR1 and CDR2: SGDLS, YYNGEE. J gave up 1 base and V 1 base, and 3 bases lay outside the gene matches. There are 15 residues in the CDR3.

The CDR3 nucleotides read TGTGCCAGCAGCTCAGGGCTAGGGCACACTGAAGCTTTCTTT. Translated: CASSSGLGHTEAFF. V gene TRBV5-4 combines with J gene TRBJ1-1; tentatively, D is TRBD1 (5 bases). The CDR3 is made up of 14 amino acids. Germline V gene data show CDR1 as SGHNT and CDR2 as YYREEE (reference sequence). V gave up 3 bases and J gave up 3 bases, with 12 bases separating them.

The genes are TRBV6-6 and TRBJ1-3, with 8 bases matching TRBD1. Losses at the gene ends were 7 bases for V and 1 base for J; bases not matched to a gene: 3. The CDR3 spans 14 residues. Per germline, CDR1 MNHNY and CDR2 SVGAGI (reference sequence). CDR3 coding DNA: TGTGCCAGCAACGGACAGGGATCTGGAAACACCATATATTTT. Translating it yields CASNGQGSGNTIYF.

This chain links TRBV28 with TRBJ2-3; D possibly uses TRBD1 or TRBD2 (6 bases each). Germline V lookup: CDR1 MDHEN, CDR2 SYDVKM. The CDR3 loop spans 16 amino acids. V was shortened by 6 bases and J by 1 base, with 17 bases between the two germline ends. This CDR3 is CASRLSPGAGTDTQYF. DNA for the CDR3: TGTGCCAGCAGACTATCCCCGGGGGCTGGCACAGATACGCAGTATTTT.

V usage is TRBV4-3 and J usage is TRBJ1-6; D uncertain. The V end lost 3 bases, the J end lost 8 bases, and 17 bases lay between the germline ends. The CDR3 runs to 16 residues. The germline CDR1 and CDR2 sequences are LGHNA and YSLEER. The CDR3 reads CASSQNLVGNDSPLHF. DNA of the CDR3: TGCGCCAGCAGCCAGAACCTGGTAGGGAATGATTCACCCCTCCACTTT.

The CDR3, as DNA: TGTGCCAGCAGCGCACTAGCGGGGGCCGCCTACGAGCAGTACTTC. Its translation is CASSALAGAAYEQYF. This sequence joins TRBV7-2 and TRBJ2-7; 11 bases line up with TRBD2. Germline V gene sequence: CDR1 SGHTA, CDR2 FQGNSA. V gave up 5 bases and J gave up 2 bases; unmatched junction bases: 5. This CDR3 comprises 15 residues.

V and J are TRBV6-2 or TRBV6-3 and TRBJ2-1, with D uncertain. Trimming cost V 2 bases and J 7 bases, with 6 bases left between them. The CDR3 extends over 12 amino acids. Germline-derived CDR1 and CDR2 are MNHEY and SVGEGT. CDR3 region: CASSYPTNEQFF. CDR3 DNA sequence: TGTGCCAGCAGTTACCCTACGAATGAGCAGTTCTTC.

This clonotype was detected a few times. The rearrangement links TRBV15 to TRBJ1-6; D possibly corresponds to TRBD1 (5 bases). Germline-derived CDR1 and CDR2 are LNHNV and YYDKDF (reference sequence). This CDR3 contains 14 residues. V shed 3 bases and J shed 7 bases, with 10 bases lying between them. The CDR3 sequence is CATSSRRGNSPLHF. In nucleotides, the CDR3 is TGTGCCACCAGCAGTCGTCGGGGGAATTCACCCCTCCACTTT.

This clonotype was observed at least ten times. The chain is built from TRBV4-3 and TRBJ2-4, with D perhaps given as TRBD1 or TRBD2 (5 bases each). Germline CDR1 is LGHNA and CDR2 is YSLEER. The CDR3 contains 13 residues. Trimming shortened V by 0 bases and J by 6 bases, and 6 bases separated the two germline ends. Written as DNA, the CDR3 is TGCGCCAGCAGCCAAGATGGGGGAAACATTCAGTACTTC. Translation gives CASSQDGGNIQYF.

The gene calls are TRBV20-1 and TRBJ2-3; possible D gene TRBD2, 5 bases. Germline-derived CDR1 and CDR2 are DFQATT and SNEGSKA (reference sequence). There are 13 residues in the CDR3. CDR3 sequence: CSTRAFNADTQYF. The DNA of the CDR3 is TGCAGCACGAGGGCGTTTAACGCAGATACGCAGTATTTT.

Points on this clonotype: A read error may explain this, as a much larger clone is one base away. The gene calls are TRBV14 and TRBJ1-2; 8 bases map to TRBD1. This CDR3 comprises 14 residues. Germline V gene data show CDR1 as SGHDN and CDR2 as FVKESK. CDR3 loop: CASSQETGAYDYTF. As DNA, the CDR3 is TGTGCCAGCAGCCAAGAGACAGGGGCATATGACTACACCTTC.

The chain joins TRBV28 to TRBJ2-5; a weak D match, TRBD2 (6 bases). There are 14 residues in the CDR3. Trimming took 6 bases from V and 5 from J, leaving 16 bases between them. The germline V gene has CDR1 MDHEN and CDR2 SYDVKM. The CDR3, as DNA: TGTGCCAGCAGGGTCCAGGGAGGAGGGGAGACCCAGTACTTC. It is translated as CASRVQGGGETQYF.

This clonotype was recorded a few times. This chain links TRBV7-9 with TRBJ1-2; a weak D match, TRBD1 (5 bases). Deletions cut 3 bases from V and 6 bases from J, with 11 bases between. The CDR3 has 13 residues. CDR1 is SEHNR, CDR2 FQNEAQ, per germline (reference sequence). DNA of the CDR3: TGTGCCAGCAGCTTCCGACAGTCGGATGGCTACACCTTC. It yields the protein CASSFRQSDGYTF. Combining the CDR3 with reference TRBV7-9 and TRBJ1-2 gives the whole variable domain DTGVSQNPRHKITKRGQNVTFRCDPISEHNRLYWYRQTLGQGPEFLTYFQNEAQLEKSRLLSDRFSAERPKGSFSTLEIQRTEQGDSAMYLCASSFRQSDGYTFGSGTRLTVV.

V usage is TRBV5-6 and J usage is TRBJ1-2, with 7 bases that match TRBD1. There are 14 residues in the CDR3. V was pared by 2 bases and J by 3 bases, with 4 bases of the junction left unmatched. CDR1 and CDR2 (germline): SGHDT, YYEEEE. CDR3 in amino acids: CASSFTGAHYGYTF. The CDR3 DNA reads TGTGCCAGCAGCTTCACAGGGGCGCACTATGGCTACACCTTC.

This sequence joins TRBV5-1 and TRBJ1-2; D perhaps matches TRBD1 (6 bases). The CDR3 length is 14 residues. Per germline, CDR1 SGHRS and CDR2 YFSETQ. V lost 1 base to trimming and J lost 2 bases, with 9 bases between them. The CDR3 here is CASSLKGDNYGYTF. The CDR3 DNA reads TGCGCCAGCAGCTTGAAGGGGGACAACTATGGCTACACCTTC. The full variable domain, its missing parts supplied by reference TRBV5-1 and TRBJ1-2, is KAGVTQTPRYLIKTRGQQVTLSCSPISGHRSVSWYQQTPGQGLQFLFEYFSETQRNKGNFPGRFSGRQFSNSRSEMNVSTLELGDSALYLCASSLKGDNYGYTFGSGTRLTVV.